Listed here are 18 T cell receptor beta chains from one sample, sequenced in a study of blood T cell repertoires in COVID-19. Repertoires were generated with immunoSEQ multiplex PCR, while TCRdb's copy carries only in-frame clones and drops some. The sample carries 35,000 to 40,000 clones, 70% to 90% recorded once. Sequencing was performed on peripheral blood. Receptors originate from a man in his 60s with active COVID-19.

J is TRBJ1-2 and V is TRBV2, with 8 positions matching TRBD1. Germline trimming cut 6 bases from V and 8 bases from J; bases unmatched to any gene: 5. CDR3 length equals 12 residues. CDR1 and CDR2 from the germline V gene are SNHLY and FYNNEI. The CDR3 DNA reads TGTGCCAGCAGAGATACAGGGGGGGGCTACACCTTC. Its protein is CASRDTGGGYTF.

The chain recombines TRBV6-1 with TRBJ1-1, with D possibly TRBD1 on 5 matching bases. The CDR3 contains 13 residues. Trimming took off 2 bases at V and 5 bases at J, with 9 bases between the two ends. From germline, CDR1 is MNHNS and CDR2 SASEGT. The CDR3 DNA is TGTGCCAGCAGTGAACCCCGGGGGACTGAAGCTTTCTTT. Amino acid sequence: CASSEPRGTEAFF.

V gene TRBV15 combines with J gene TRBJ2-3, with 7 bases that match TRBD2. The CDR3 contains 14 residues. Per the germline V gene, CDR1 is LNHNV and CDR2 is YYDKDF (reference sequence). The V segment lost 3 bases and the J segment 8 bases; nucleotides outside the gene matches: 8. This chain's CDR3 is CATSRGGGPVTQYF. DNA of the CDR3: TGTGCCACCAGCAGGGGGGGAGGGCCTGTTACGCAGTATTTT.

The chain employs TRBV7-2 and TRBJ2-1; 13 bases map to TRBD2. CDR1 is SGHTA and CDR2 is FQGNSA in the germline V gene. V gave up 6 bases and J gave up 7 bases; unmatched junction bases: 9. The CDR3 is made up of 16 amino acids. Written as DNA, the CDR3 is TGTGCCAGCAGTCTTACGGGACTAGCGGGATTGAATGAGCAGTTCTTC. This codes for CASSLTGLAGLNEQFF.

With respect to this clone: A junction end diverges from the germline sequence, so it may reflect a read error. The rearrangement links TRBV30 to TRBJ2-6; a possible D gene is TRBD2 (7 bases). The CDR3 runs to 17 residues. The germline V gene has CDR1 GTSNPN and CDR2 SVGIG (reference sequence). The CDR3 region has the DNA TGTGCCCGGAGCAGTCTCCGGGGGGCAGCTGGGGCCAACGTCCTGACTTTC. Amino acids: CARSSLRGAAGANVLTF.

This sequence joins TRBV10-3 and TRBJ1-5; 7 bases align to TRBD1. Germline loops: CDR1 ENHRY, CDR2 SYGVKD. CDR3 size: 13 residues. Trimming took 6 bases from V and 6 from J; bases not matched to a gene: 5. CDR3 DNA sequence: TGTGCCATCAGCCGGGACAGTAGTCAGCCCCAGCATTTT. Translation gives CAISRDSSQPQHF.

J is TRBJ2-5 and V is TRBV10-3; 7 bases align to TRBD2. V shed 6 bases and J 2 bases; nucleotides not matched to a gene: 3. Germline assignment: CDR1 ENHRY and CDR2 SYGVKD. The CDR3 consists of 13 residues. CDR3 protein: CAISPGLQETQYF. In DNA, the CDR3 is TGTGCCATCAGCCCGGGACTACAAGAGACCCAGTACTTC.

V and J are TRBV4-2 and TRBJ2-3, with 7 bases fitting TRBD2. Germline loops: CDR1 LGHNA, CDR2 YNFKEQ. The CDR3 runs 20 residues. After removal of 1 base from V and 1 base from J, the junction contained 17 bases not matched to a gene. The CDR3 sequence: CASSQGINLYDLAGTDTQYF. The CDR3 DNA reads as TGTGCCAGCAGCCAAGGTATAAACCTCTACGATCTAGCGGGCACAGATACGCAGTATTTT.

The V call is TRBV7-8, the J call TRBJ2-7; 10 bases map to TRBD2. V gave up 0 bases and J gave up 2 bases; unmatched junction bases: 7. The CDR3 runs 17 residues. Germline V lookup: CDR1 SGHVS, CDR2 FQNEAQ. This CDR3 reads CASSLAESLAGAYEQYF. In DNA, the CDR3 is TGTGCCAGCAGCTTAGCCGAATCCCTAGCGGGAGCCTACGAGCAGTACTTC. Full variable domain (remainder filled in from reference TRBV7-8 and TRBJ2-7): GAGVSQSPRYKVAKRGQDVALRCDPISGHVSLFWYQQALGQGPEFLTYFQNEAQLDKSGLPSDRFFAERPEGSVSTLKIQRTQQEDSAVYLCASSLAESLAGAYEQYFGPGTRLTVT.

The chain links TRBV3-1 (or the pseudogene TRBV3-2) to TRBJ1-3, with D maybe TRBD1 (5 bases). The CDR3 has 14 residues. V lost 4 bases, J lost 3 bases, and 10 bases lay in between. The germline V gene has CDR1 LGHDT and CDR2 YNNKEL (reference sequence). The CDR3 loop is CASSLSDSGNTIYF. The DNA for the CDR3 is TGTGCCAGCAGCCTATCCGACAGTGGAAACACCATATATTTT.

This chain joins TRBV9 and TRBJ2-7; 14 bases are shared with TRBD2. V trimming: 3 bases; J trimming: 5 bases; junction bases outside the gene matches: 13. CDR3 length: 18 residues. Germline V gene sequence: CDR1 SGDLS, CDR2 YYNGEE. The CDR3 DNA follows: TGTGCCAGCAGCGACGTGCCGGGACTAGCGGGAGTAAGTCACGAGCAGTACTTC. As protein: CASSDVPGLAGVSHEQYF.

The rearrangement uses TRBV18 and TRBJ1-5; D might be TRBD1 (6 bases). The CDR3 is 17 residues long. CDR1 is KGHSH and CDR2 is LQKENI in the germline V gene. V lost 2 bases and J lost 1, with 15 bases in between. The CDR3 coding sequence is TGTGCCAGCTCACCAGAGATAGGGGGTCTCAGCAATCAGCCCCAGCATTTT. It specifies CASSPEIGGLSNQPQHF.

This rearrangement joins TRBV19 to TRBJ2-7, with D perhaps TRBD1 (6 bases). The CDR3 totals 16 residues. Between the trimmed V and J ends, which lost 8 bases and 2 bases, there was a span of 22 bases. Germline loops: CDR1 LNHDA, CDR2 SQIVND (reference sequence). The DNA for the CDR3 is TGTGCCAGTTCTTCGCGGGTCAAGCAGGGGACCTACGAGCAGTACTTC. Translating it yields CASSSRVKQGTYEQYF.

The rearrangement joins TRBV7-8 to TRBJ2-5; D is unresolved. Deletions cut 1 base from V and 5 bases from J, with 5 bases between. CDR3 length equals 12 residues. Germline-derived CDR1 and CDR2 are SGHVS and FQNEAQ. The CDR3 loop is CASSLGAETQYF. In nucleotides, the CDR3 is TGTGCCAGCAGCTTAGGGGCGGAGACCCAGTACTTC.

In this sample, this clone turned up a few times. V gene TRBV25-1 combines with J gene TRBJ2-5, with 8 nucleotides matching TRBD1. CDR1 and CDR2 from the germline V gene are MGHDK and SYGVNS. The CDR3 is 16 amino acids. Trimming removed 1 base from V and 4 bases from J; junction bases left unmatched: 8. CDR3 in amino acids: CASSESPDRDRETQYF. In DNA form, the CDR3 reads TGTGCCAGCAGTGAATCCCCGGACAGGGATCGAGAGACCCAGTACTTC.

This clone was detected once. The rearrangement uses TRBV19 and TRBJ2-7; D is undetermined. This CDR3 comprises 14 residues. Germline loops: CDR1 LNHDA, CDR2 SQIVND (reference sequence). The V end was cut by 3 bases, the J end by 4 bases, with 13 bases between. DNA for the CDR3: TGTGCCAGTAGTATTCGTATAGCCTCTTACGAGCAGTACTTC. Protein: CASSIRIASYEQYF.

The chain links TRBV4-2 to TRBJ2-2; 13 positions match TRBD2. The CDR3 runs to 18 residues. Losses at the gene ends were 7 bases for V and 3 bases for J; bases not matched to a gene: 11. The germline CDR1 and CDR2 sequences are LGHNA and YNFKEQ. The CDR3 protein is CASTSGTSGMRDTGELFF. In nucleotides, the CDR3 is TGTGCCAGCACCTCCGGGACTAGCGGGATGAGGGACACCGGGGAGCTGTTTTTT.

The chain couples TRBV10-1 to TRBJ2-2; the match to TRBD1 covers 7 bases. Losses at the gene ends were 6 bases for V and 7 bases for J; bases not matched to a gene: 5. This CDR3 comprises 13 residues. Germline assignment: CDR1 WNHNN and CDR2 SYGVQD (reference sequence). This CDR3 reads CASRDRMGGELFF. The CDR3 DNA sequence: TGCGCCAGCAGGGACAGGATGGGCGGGGAGCTGTTTTTT.